A selection of T cell receptor beta chains follows, all from one sample in a study of OX40 agonist ivuxolimab in advanced cancers. Sequencing used immunoSEQ multiplex PCR; TCRdb keeps in-frame clones, though not all of them. The sample comprises approximately 67,000 clones, approximately 90% of which are singletons, and around 2.2% rests with the top ten. Source: CD4+ or CD8+ T cells sorted from blood, taken in a trial of the OX40 agonist ivuxolimab. These receptor sequences come from an adult with an advanced solid tumor such as melanoma, head and neck, liver or kidney cancer. The CDR3 runs from the conserved cysteine through the conserved F or W. D genes are given only for firm matches. Some rows mark clone size as missing; the rest say once, few, many or name a class of expanded clone.

CDR3aa: CASSPDRLNQPQHF
CDR3nt: TGTGCCAGTAGTCCGGACAGGTTAAATCAGCCCCAGCATTTT
d_gene: TRBD1
v_gene: TRBV19
abundance: few
j_gene: TRBJ1-5

CDR3aa: CASSRQTSGTWELFF
CDR3nt: TGTGCCAGCAGTCGACAGACTAGCGGGACTTGGGAGCTGTTTTTT
d_gene: TRBD2
v_gene: TRBV28
abundance: NA
j_gene: TRBJ2-2

CDR3aa: CASSRIAGVPPEQYF
CDR3nt: TGTGCCAGCAGTCGAATAGCGGGAGTCCCCCCCGAGCAGTACTTC
d_gene: TRBD2
v_gene: TRBV6-5
abundance: NA
j_gene: TRBJ2-7

CDR3aa: CATQGNTEAFF
CDR3nt: TGTGCCACTCAGGGGAACACTGAAGCTTTCTTT
d_gene: NA
v_gene: TRBV28
abundance: NA
j_gene: TRBJ1-1

CDR3aa: CASSLAGGLAVPRETQYF
CDR3nt: TGTGCCAGCAGCTTAGCCGGGGGACTAGCAGTTCCCAGGGAGACCCAGTACTTC
d_gene: TRBD2
v_gene: TRBV7-2
abundance: once
j_gene: TRBJ2-5

CDR3aa: CASSLQGRGYTF
CDR3nt: TGTGCCAGCAGCTTACAGGGCCGGGGCTACACCTTC
d_gene: NA
v_gene: TRBV11-2
abundance: NA
j_gene: TRBJ1-2

CDR3aa: CASVSGQGNREQYF
CDR3nt: TGCGCCAGCGTAAGTGGTCAGGGGAATCGCGAGCAGTACTTC
d_gene: NA
v_gene: TRBV5-1
abundance: NA
j_gene: TRBJ2-7

CDR3aa: CATYMTSAYNEQFF
CDR3nt: TGTGCCACCTATATGACTAGCGCCTACAATGAGCAGTTCTTC
d_gene: TRBD2
v_gene: TRBV28
abundance: NA
j_gene: TRBJ2-1

CDR3aa: CASSKGRPNRGRKSYEQYF
CDR3nt: TGTGCCAGCAGCAAGGGACGGCCGAACAGGGGGCGAAAATCCTACGAGCAGTACTTC
d_gene: NA
v_gene: TRBV21-1
abundance: NA
j_gene: TRBJ2-7

CDR3aa: CASTSKGTVFFSYEQYF
CDR3nt: TGCGCCAGCACCTCGAAGGGGACAGTTTTTTTCTCCTACGAGCAGTACTTC
d_gene: TRBD1
v_gene: TRBV5-1
abundance: NA
j_gene: TRBJ2-7